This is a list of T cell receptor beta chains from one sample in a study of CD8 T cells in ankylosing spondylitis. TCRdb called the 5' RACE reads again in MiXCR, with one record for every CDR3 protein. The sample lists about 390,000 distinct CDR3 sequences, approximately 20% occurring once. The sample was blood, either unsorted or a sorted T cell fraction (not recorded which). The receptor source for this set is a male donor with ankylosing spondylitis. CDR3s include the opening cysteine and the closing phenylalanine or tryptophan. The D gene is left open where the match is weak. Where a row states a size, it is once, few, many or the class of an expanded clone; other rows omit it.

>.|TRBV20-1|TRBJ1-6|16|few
TGCAGTGCTAGTCGGGCCTCGGGCTCCTATAATTCACCCCTCCACTTT
CSASRASGSYNSPLHF
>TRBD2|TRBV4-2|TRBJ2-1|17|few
TGTGCCAGCAGCCAAGAGGTATGGACTAGCTTAAACAATGAGCAGTTCTTC
CASSQEVWTSLNNEQFF
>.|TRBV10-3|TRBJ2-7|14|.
TGTGCCATCAGGGGCGGGACGGGTATGTACGAGCAGTACTTC
CAIRGGTGMYEQYF
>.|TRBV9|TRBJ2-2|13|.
TGTGCCAGCAGCGTAGCACAGACCGGGGAGCTGTTTTTT
CASSVAQTGELFF
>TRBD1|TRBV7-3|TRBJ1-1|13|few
TGTGCCAGCAGCTTAACCGGACAGGTAGAAGCTTTCTTT
CASSLTGQVEAFF
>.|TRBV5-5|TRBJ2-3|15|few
TGTGCCAGCAGCTTGCGGCGGGATCCCACAGATACGCAGTATTTT
CASSLRRDPTDTQYF
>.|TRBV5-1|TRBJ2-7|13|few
TGCGCCAGCAGCGTGACTGGCGGGTACGAGCAGTACTTC
CASSVTGGYEQYF
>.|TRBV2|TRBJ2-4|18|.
TGTGCCAGCAGTGAAGCCATGGGCAACATTGGAGCCAAAAACATTCAGTACTTC
CASSEAMGNIGAKNIQYF
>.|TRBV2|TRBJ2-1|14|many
TGTGCCAGCAGTGAACGCACAATTGGGAATGAGCAGTTCTTC
CASSERTIGNEQFF
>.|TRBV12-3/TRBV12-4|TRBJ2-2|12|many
TGTGCCAGCAGAAGTAGGCCCGGGGAGCTGTTTTTT
CASRSRPGELFF
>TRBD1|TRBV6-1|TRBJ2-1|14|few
TGTGCCAGCAGTCATCGTTCAGGGGGCGACGAGCAGTTCTTC
CASSHRSGGDEQFF
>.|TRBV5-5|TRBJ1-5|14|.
TGTGCCAGCAGCTTGGAGTCCTATGATCAGCCCCAGCATTTT
CASSLESYDQPQHF
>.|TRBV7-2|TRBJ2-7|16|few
TGTGCCAGCAGCGTACAACACCGGGACATCGGCTACGAGCAGTACTTC
CASSVQHRDIGYEQYF
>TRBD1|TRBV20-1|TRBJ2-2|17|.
TGCAGTGCTAGAGATCTCCACGGGACAGGGACGCCCGGGGAGCTGTTTTTT
CSARDLHGTGTPGELFF
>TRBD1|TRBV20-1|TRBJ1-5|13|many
TGCAGTGCTAGAAACAGGGGGGATCAGCCCCAGCATTTT
CSARNRGDQPQHF
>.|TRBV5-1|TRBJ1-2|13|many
TGCGCCAGCAGCTTGGACAGCAACTATGGCTACACCTTC
CASSLDSNYGYTF
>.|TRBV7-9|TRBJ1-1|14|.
TGTGCCAGCAGCTTAAGACTGAGGGACACTGAAGCTTTCTTT
CASSLRLRDTEAFF
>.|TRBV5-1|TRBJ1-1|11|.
TGCGCCAGCAGTAGTAGCGCGGAAGCTTTCTTT
CASSSSAEAFF
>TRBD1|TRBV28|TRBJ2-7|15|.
TGTGCCAGCAGTTTTCACAGGGGGCGCAGGAACGAGCAGTACTTC
CASSFHRGRRNEQYF
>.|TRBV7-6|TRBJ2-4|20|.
TGTGCCAGCAGCTTACATGCGCCAGGAGGGTTCACGGATGGTTCAAACATTCAGTACTTC
CASSLHAPGGFTDGSNIQYF
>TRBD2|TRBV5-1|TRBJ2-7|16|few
TGCGCCAGCAGCTTGGGTGGGGGTTTAGCGGGCTACGAGCAGTACTTC
CASSLGGGLAGYEQYF
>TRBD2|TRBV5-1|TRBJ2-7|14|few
TGCGCCAGCAGCTTGACTAGCGGGTGGAACGAGCAGTACTTC
CASSLTSGWNEQYF
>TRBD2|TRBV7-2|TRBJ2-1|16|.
TGTGCCAGCAGCTTATCGACTAGCCGAAACTACAATGAGCAGTTCTTC
CASSLSTSRNYNEQFF
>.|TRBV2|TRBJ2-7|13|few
TGTGCCAGCAGTGATATCAGGGTGAAAGAGCAGTACTTC
CASSDIRVKEQYF
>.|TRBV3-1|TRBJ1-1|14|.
TGTGCCAGCAGCCAAGGGAGGGTCTGGACTGAAGCTTTCTTT
CASSQGRVWTEAFF
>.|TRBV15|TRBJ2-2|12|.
TGTGCCACCAGCAGAGATTGGACTCAGCTGTTTTTT
CATSRDWTQLFF
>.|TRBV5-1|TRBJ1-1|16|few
TGCGCCAGCAGCTTGGAAGGGGACCCTTCGACCACTGAAGCTTTCTTT
CASSLEGDPSTTEAFF
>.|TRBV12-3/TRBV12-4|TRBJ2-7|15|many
TGTGCCAGCAGTTTAGGGCAGGGTGACACCTACGAGCAGTACTTC
CASSLGQGDTYEQYF
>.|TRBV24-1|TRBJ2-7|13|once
TGTGCCACCAGTGACTCCCTAACGCACGAGCAGTACTTC
CATSDSLTHEQYF
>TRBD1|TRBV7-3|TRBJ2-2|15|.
TGTGCCAGCAGCACGACAGGGCAGAACACCGGGGAGCTGTTTTTT
CASSTTGQNTGELFF
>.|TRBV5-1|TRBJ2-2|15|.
TGCGCCAGCAGCCGCGGGACACCGAACACCGGGGAGCTGTTTTTT
CASSRGTPNTGELFF
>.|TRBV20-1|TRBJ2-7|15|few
TGCAGTGCTAGAGCTCCACTCTTGAGCTCCTACGAGCAGTACTTC
CSARAPLLSSYEQYF